These T cell receptor beta chains were read from a single sample in a study of blood T cell repertoires in COVID-19. Assay: immunoSEQ multiplex PCR; the TCRdb copy retains only in-frame clones and omits some. In the table there are tens of thousands of clones, over 75% of which are singletons. Source material: peripheral blood. These receptors were obtained from a man aged 30-40 years with active or convalescent COVID-19. Both conserved end residues are part of each CDR3. A D gene is named only where the DNA matches it firmly. Size values are once, few and many counts, or a class for expanded clones, and some rows have none.

J | V | D | size | CDR3 | DNA
TRBJ1-6 | TRBV6-5 | TRBD1 | - | CASSLTGGNSPLHF | TGTGCCAGCAGTCTGACAGGGGGCAACTCACCCCTCCACTTT
TRBJ1-3 | TRBV11-2 | TRBD1 | - | CASSLGGTGAGNTIYF | TGTGCCAGCAGCTTAGGCGGGACAGGGGCCGGAAACACCATATATTTT
TRBJ2-1 | TRBV2 | - | - | CASRPLEGRGDEQFF | TGTGCCAGCAGACCGTTGGAGGGACGAGGGGATGAGCAGTTCTTC
TRBJ1-1 | TRBV20-1 | - | - | CSAKGRTEAFF | TGCAGTGCTAAGGGGCGGACTGAAGCTTTCTTT
TRBJ2-5 | TRBV19 | - | - | CATNYLETQYF | TGTGCCACTAATTACCTAGAGACCCAGTACTTC
TRBJ2-3 | TRBV18 | TRBD1 | - | CASSLGQGKTDTQYF | TGTGCCAGCTCTCTAGGACAGGGGAAAACAGATACGCAGTATTTT
TRBJ2-2 | TRBV13 | - | - | CASSLRRLGRGDPGELFF | TGTGCCAGCAGCTTACGCCGGCTGGGCAGGGGTGATCCCGGGGAGCTGTTTTTT
TRBJ2-1 | TRBV21-1 | - | - | CASKRGGAVYNEQFF | TGTGCCAGCAAACGCGGGGGGGCCGTCTACAATGAGCAGTTCTTC
TRBJ2-3 | TRBV14 | TRBD2 | - | CASSQLAGAYTDTQYF | TGTGCCAGCAGCCAACTAGCGGGGGCCTACACAGATACGCAGTATTTT
TRBJ2-3 | TRBV4-1 | - | - | CASSLLGTSSTDTQYF | TGCGCCAGCAGCCTCCTCGGTACTAGCAGCACAGATACGCAGTATTTT
TRBJ2-1 | TRBV24-1 | - | - | CATSDPTAKQYNEQFF | TGTGCCACCAGTGATCCTACAGCCAAACAATACAATGAGCAGTTCTTC
TRBJ2-7 | TRBV5-4 | TRBD2 | - | CASSLSGSGDYEQYF | TGTGCCAGCAGCTTGAGCGGTAGCGGGGACTACGAGCAGTACTTC
TRBJ1-3 | TRBV9 | - | - | CASSAGQSSGNTIYF | TGTGCCAGCAGCGCTGGACAGAGCTCTGGAAACACCATATATTTT
TRBJ2-5 | TRBV5-4 | - | - | CASSLRGTVVETQYF | TGTGCCAGCAGCCTTAGGGGGACCGTCGTGGAGACCCAGTACTTC
TRBJ1-5 | TRBV12-3/TRBV12-4 | - | - | CASRPGGNQPQHF | TGTGCCAGCAGGCCAGGGGGCAATCAGCCCCAGCATTTT
TRBJ1-6 | TRBV9 | - | - | CASSVGASGNSPLHF | TGTGCCAGCAGCGTGGGGGCGTCAGGGAATTCACCCCTCCACTTT
TRBJ2-5 | TRBV2 | TRBD2 | - | CASSEVGTSGKETQYF | TGTGCCAGCAGTGAAGTGGGGACTAGCGGAAAAGAGACCCAGTACTTC
TRBJ1-1 | TRBV11-3 | - | - | CASSSHPGKNTEAFF | TGTGCCAGCAGCTCTCACCCCGGGAAGAACACTGAAGCTTTCTTT
TRBJ2-7 | TRBV2 | - | - | CASSGLQAIYEQYF | TGTGCCAGCAGTGGATTACAGGCGATCTACGAGCAGTACTTC
TRBJ2-5 | TRBV7-9 | TRBD1 | - | CASSQRTGGETQYF | TGTGCCAGCAGCCAGAGGACAGGTGGAGAGACCCAGTACTTC
TRBJ2-7 | TRBV12-3/TRBV12-4 | - | once | CASRLGVEQYF | TGTGCCAGCAGGCTAGGGGTCGAGCAGTACTTC
TRBJ1-1 | TRBV6-1 | - | - | CASSERSREDTEAFF | TGTGCCAGCAGTGAAAGATCACGGGAGGACACTGAAGCTTTCTTT
TRBJ2-1 | TRBV4-1 | TRBD1 | - | CASSPRQGGSYNEQFF | TGCGCCAGCAGCCCTCGACAGGGTGGCTCCTACAATGAGCAGTTCTTC
TRBJ1-1 | TRBV30 | - | - | CAWIRQANTEAFF | TGTGCCTGGATACGGCAGGCTAACACTGAAGCTTTCTTT
TRBJ2-5 | TRBV11-3 | TRBD2 | - | CASSLRGEETQYF | TGTGCCAGCAGCTTACGGGGGGAAGAGACCCAGTACTTC
TRBJ2-2 | TRBV10-1 | - | - | CASSAHEVTGELFF | TGCGCCAGCAGTGCCCATGAGGTCACCGGGGAGCTGTTTTTT
TRBJ1-4 | TRBV19 | - | - | CATQTNEKLFF | TGTGCCACCCAAACTAATGAAAAACTGTTTTTT
TRBJ2-7 | TRBV10-3 | - | - | CAISGTSSYEQYF | TGTGCCATCAGTGGTACGAGCTCCTACGAGCAGTACTTC
TRBJ2-1 | TRBV11-2 | - | once | CASSFGVAGSSYNEQFF | TGTGCCAGCAGCTTTGGGGTGGCGGGGAGCTCCTACAATGAGCAGTTCTTC
TRBJ2-3 | TRBV4-2 | TRBD2 | - | CASSQEALAGGLTDTQYF | TGTGCCAGCAGCCAAGAAGCCCTAGCGGGGGGACTCACAGATACGCAGTATTTT
TRBJ1-2 | TRBV19 | - | - | CASKSGGRDNYGYTF | TGTGCCAGCAAGAGTGGGGGGAGGGATAACTATGGCTACACCTTC
TRBJ1-4 | TRBV14 | - | - | CASSQTGPTEKLFF | TGTGCCAGCAGCCAAACAGGGCCGACGGAAAAACTGTTTTTT
TRBJ1-2 | TRBV28 | TRBD1 | - | CASSLTGSGYTF | TGTGCCAGCAGTCTGACAGGGAGCGGCTACACCTTC
TRBJ2-1 | TRBV9 | TRBD2 | - | CASSASGGDEQFF | TGTGCCAGCAGCGCTAGCGGCGGCGATGAGCAGTTCTTC
TRBJ2-7 | TRBV5-1 | - | - | CASSYSGAGEQYF | TGCGCCAGCAGCTATTCAGGTGCTGGGGAGCAGTACTTC
TRBJ2-3 | TRBV2 | - | - | CASSEWAATDTQYF | TGTGCCAGCAGTGAGTGGGCAGCCACAGATACGCAGTATTTT
TRBJ2-3 | TRBV5-6 | - | - | CASRITTGGSTDTQYF | TGTGCCAGCAGAATAACGACTGGAGGTAGCACAGATACGCAGTATTTT
TRBJ1-5 | TRBV12-3/TRBV12-4 | - | - | CASSRQENQPQHF | TGTGCCAGCAGTCGACAGGAAAATCAGCCCCAGCATTTT
TRBJ1-6 | TRBV7-8 | - | - | CASSLVTGYNSPLHF | TGTGCCAGCAGCTTAGTAACAGGGTACAATTCACCCCTCCACTTT
TRBJ2-3 | TRBV5-4 | TRBD1 | once | CASGNRGLTDTQYF | TGTGCCAGCGGTAACAGGGGGCTGACAGATACGCAGTATTTT
TRBJ1-4 | TRBV6-5 | - | once | CASTNWGGEYEKLFF | TGTGCCAGCACCAACTGGGGGGGGGAATATGAAAAACTGTTTTTT
TRBJ2-3 | TRBV2 | TRBD1 | - | CASRRTGQGSTDTQYF | TGTGCCAGCAGGCGTACGGGACAGGGGAGCACAGATACGCAGTATTTT
TRBJ1-5 | TRBV6-1 | TRBD1 | - | CASSESGGSSQPQHF | TGTGCCAGCAGTGAATCAGGGGGCTCGTCCCAGCCCCAGCATTTT
TRBJ2-5 | TRBV19 | TRBD1 | - | CASSHRQGPETQYF | TGTGCCAGTAGCCACAGACAGGGGCCGGAGACCCAGTACTTC
TRBJ1-5 | TRBV7-9 | - | - | CASSNQGAQHF | TGTGCCAGCAGCAATCAGGGCGCCCAGCATTTT
TRBJ2-5 | TRBV5-1 | - | - | CASSSVYQETQYF | TGCGCCAGCAGCTCAGTGTACCAAGAGACCCAGTACTTC
TRBJ2-1 | TRBV6-1 | TRBD1 | - | CASSGGQGKWSYNEQFF | TGTGCCAGCAGTGGGGGACAGGGGAAGTGGTCCTACAATGAGCAGTTCTTC
TRBJ2-1 | TRBV5-1 | TRBD2 | - | CASSLGTSGEQFF | TGCGCCAGCAGCTTGGGGACTAGCGGGGAGCAGTTCTTC
TRBJ2-5 | TRBV30 | TRBD2 | - | CAWTSGRAFQETQYF | TGTGCCTGGACTAGCGGGAGGGCCTTCCAAGAGACCCAGTACTTC
TRBJ2-2 | TRBV28 | TRBD1 | - | CASSSPNILRRGQNTGELFF | TGTGCCAGCAGTTCCCCAAATATACTCCGCAGGGGGCAGAACACCGGGGAGCTGTTTTTT
TRBJ2-3 | TRBV3-1/TRBV3-2 | TRBD1 | - | CASSREGAGTDTQYF | TGTGCCAGCAGCCGAGAGGGGGCTGGGACAGATACGCAGTATTTT
TRBJ1-1 | TRBV7-9 | TRBD1 | - | CASSTYRGRGNTEAFF | TGTGCCAGCAGCACGTACAGGGGGCGGGGGAACACTGAAGCTTTCTTT
TRBJ2-1 | TRBV2 | TRBD2 | - | CASSARLAQTGEQFF | TGTGCCAGCAGTGCAAGACTAGCGCAAACCGGGGAGCAGTTCTTC
TRBJ1-6 | TRBV30 | TRBD1 | - | CAWNGGQFSPLHF | TGTGCCTGGAACGGGGGACAGTTTTCACCCCTCCACTTT